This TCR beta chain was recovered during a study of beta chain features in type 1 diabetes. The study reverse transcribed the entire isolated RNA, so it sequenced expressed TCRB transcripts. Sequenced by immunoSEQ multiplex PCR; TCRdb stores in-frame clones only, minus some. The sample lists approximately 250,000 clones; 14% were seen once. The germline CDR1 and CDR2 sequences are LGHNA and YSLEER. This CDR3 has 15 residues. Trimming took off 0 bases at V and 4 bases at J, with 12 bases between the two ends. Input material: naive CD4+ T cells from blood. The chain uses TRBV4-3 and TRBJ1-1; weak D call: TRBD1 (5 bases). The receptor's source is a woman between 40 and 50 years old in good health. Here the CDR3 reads CASSQDAGLGTEAFF. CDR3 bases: TGCGCCAGCAGCCAAGACGCGGGGCTCGGCACTGAAGCTTTCTTT.